This T cell receptor beta chain was recorded in a study of T cells in Graves' hyperthyroidism and ophthalmopathy. RNA transcripts gave rise to amplified TCR beta CDR3 regions. HTBI primers were employed in a first-round RT-PCR of the TCR CDR3. TCRdb recomputed calls from the multiplex PCR reads with MiXCR, one row per CDR3 protein. The sample includes about 600,000 distinct CDR3 sequences, 16% seen only once; the top ten take around 3.3%. In germline, CDR1 is MNHGY, CDR2 SVAAGI. The CDR3 is 16 residues long. V gave up 10 bases and J gave up 0 bases; unmatched junction bases: 8. Each diagnosis drew on symptoms, thyroxine, TRAb, thyroid ultrasound and orbital computed tomography findings.

The sample consisted of blood. The source of this sequence is a woman in her thirties or forties with Graves' ophthalmopathy. J is TRBJ2-6 and V is TRBV6-9; TRBD1 matches 8 bases. DNA of the CDR3: TGTGCCAACAGGGGACAGGTGATCTCTGGGGCCAACGTCCTGACTTTC. It translates to CANRGQVISGANVLTF.